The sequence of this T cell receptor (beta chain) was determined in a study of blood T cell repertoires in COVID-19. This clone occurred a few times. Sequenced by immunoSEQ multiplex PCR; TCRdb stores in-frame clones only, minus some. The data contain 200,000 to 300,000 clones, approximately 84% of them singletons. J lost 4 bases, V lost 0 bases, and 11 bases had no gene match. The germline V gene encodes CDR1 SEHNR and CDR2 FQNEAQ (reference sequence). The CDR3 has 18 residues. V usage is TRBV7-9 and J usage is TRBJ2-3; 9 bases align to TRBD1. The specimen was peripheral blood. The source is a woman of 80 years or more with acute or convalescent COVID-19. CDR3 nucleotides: TGTGCCAGCAGCTTAGCTTACTCCGGACAGGGGACCGCAGATACGCAGTATTTT. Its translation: CASSLAYSGQGTADTQYF.